This passage covers 26 T cell receptor beta chains from one sample sequenced in a study of CXCR3-negative and CXCR3-positive naive CD8 T cells. Libraries were UMI-labeled 5' RACE TRB cDNA. TCRdb processed the 5' RACE reads again and assigns one entry to each CDR3 protein, with no DNA. The sample data list some 8,200 distinct CDR3 sequences. The specimen was naive CXCR3- CD8+ T cells from blood. Subset reported: CD45RO-CCR7+CD27+CD95- naive CD8+ T cells lacking CXCR3 (TNR3-). The receptors come from a human donor in good health. Some clones in this sample may be carry-over from other donors' samples.

The rearrangement joins TRBV10-3 to TRBJ2-5. This CDR3 is 13 amino acids long. Germline CDR1 reads ENHRY; CDR2 reads SYGVKD. CDR3 in amino acids: CAISEDYQETQYF.

The rearrangement joins TRBV5-1 to TRBJ2-7; TCRdb picks TRBD1, but there is no DNA to check that call. The CDR3 loop spans 14 amino acids. Germline V gives CDR1 SGHRS, CDR2 YFSETQ. CDR3 amino acids: CASLLGTGEGEQYF.

Frequency places this clonotype as medium-sized. The V call is TRBV19, the J call TRBJ1-1; with no DNA, the TCRdb D assignment of TRBD1 cannot be verified. This CDR3 is 17 amino acids long. Per germline, CDR1 LNHDA and CDR2 SQIVND (reference sequence). CDR3 sequence reads: CASSNAGTGGLNTEAFF.

The rearrangement joins TRBV27 to TRBJ2-7; absent DNA, TCRdb's TRBD1 call cannot be checked. Germline assignment: CDR1 MNHEY and CDR2 SMNVEV (reference sequence). This CDR3 region has 14 residues. Here the CDR3 reads CASSFAIPGYEQYF.

This chain joins TRBV27 and TRBJ2-7; without DNA, the TCRdb call of TRBD1 cannot be checked. Germline loops: CDR1 MNHEY, CDR2 SMNVEV (reference sequence). The CDR3 consists of 14 residues. CDR3 loop: CASRTGGIAYEQYF.

The rearrangement links TRBV7-6 to TRBJ2-3; without DNA, the TCRdb call of TRBD2 cannot be checked. The CDR3 is made up of 16 amino acids. Germline V gene sequence: CDR1 SGHVS, CDR2 FNYEAQ. The CDR3 reads CASSPTSGRATGTQYF.

The CDR3 sequence: CASSFRGQGHTGELFF. The chain has TRBV7-9 and TRBJ2-2; TCRdb picks TRBD1, but there is no DNA to check that call. CDR3 length: 16 residues. In germline, CDR1 is SEHNR, CDR2 FQNEAQ (reference sequence).

The rearrangement links TRBV4-1 to TRBJ2-5; TCRdb calls TRBD1, which cannot be checked without DNA. Germline-derived CDR1 and CDR2 are MGHRA and YSYEKL. The CDR3 length is 13 residues. The CDR3 region is CASSQDREETQYF.

This chain joins TRBV21-1 and TRBJ2-1; no DNA is available, so the TRBD2 call from TCRdb remains unchecked. TRBV21-1 is a pseudogene locus. This CDR3 is 13 amino acids long. The CDR3 spells CASSNGPYDEQFF.

The CDR3 protein is CASSLDRATYEQYF. This rearrangement joins TRBV13 to TRBJ2-7; TCRdb calls TRBD1, which cannot be checked without DNA. Per germline, CDR1 PRHDT and CDR2 FYEKMQ (reference sequence). This CDR3 is built from 14 residues.

The CDR3: CASSSDRLEQFF. This sequence joins TRBV5-1 and TRBJ2-1. Germline V gives CDR1 SGHRS, CDR2 YFSETQ. The CDR3 runs to 12 residues.

Measured by frequency, this clonotype is medium-sized. This rearrangement joins TRBV7-9 to TRBJ1-1. The CDR3 consists of 12 residues. Per germline, CDR1 SEHNR and CDR2 FQNEAQ (reference sequence). The CDR3: CASSLVDTEAFF. The full variable domain, in which reference TRBV7-9 and TRBJ1-1 provide the parts outside the CDR3, is DTGVSQNPRHKITKRGQNVTFRCDPISEHNRLYWYRQTLGQGPEFLTYFQNEAQLEKSRLLSDRFSAERPKGSFSTLEIQRTEQGDSAMYLCASSLVDTEAFFGQGTRLTVV.

This chain links TRBV7-6 with TRBJ2-2; TCRdb indicates TRBD2, and absent DNA this call remains unverified. CDR3 size: 13 residues. Germline lookup yields CDR1 SGHVS and CDR2 FNYEAQ. The CDR3 loop reads CASRPSGTGELFF.

V gene TRBV29-1 combines with J gene TRBJ1-4. The CDR3 sequence is 12 residues long. Looked up from germline, CDR1 is SQVTM and CDR2 is ANQGSEA. This CDR3 is CSVELPDEKLFF.

This clonotype registers medium-sized by frequency. The chain recombines TRBV12-5 with TRBJ1-4; TCRdb indicates TRBD1, and absent DNA this call remains unverified. Germline V gene sequence: CDR1 LGHNT, CDR2 FRNRAP. This CDR3 spans 14 amino acids. The CDR3 spells CASAVGQGNEKLFF.

This clonotype is identified as medium-sized (0.01 to 0.1%) from frequency. This chain uses TRBV28 with TRBJ2-1; TCRdb returns TRBD2, unconfirmable since there is no DNA. CDR3 length: 17 amino acids. The germline gives CDR1 MDHEN, CDR2 SYDVKM. The CDR3 is CASSPTSTSGSYNEQFF.

This CDR3 reads CSAEGLAGVDTQYF. The chain recombines TRBV29-1 with TRBJ2-3; TCRdb names TRBD2, which stays unverified in the absence of DNA. From germline, CDR1 is SQVTM and CDR2 ANQGSEA. The CDR3 length is 14 residues.

This chain's CDR3 is CASSPGQGVGETQYF. V is TRBV7-9 and J is TRBJ2-5; TCRdb picks TRBD1, but there is no DNA to check that call. The CDR3 totals 15 residues. Germline lookup yields CDR1 SEHNR and CDR2 FQNEAQ (reference sequence).

This clonotype shows up as medium-sized by frequency. This chain joins TRBV10-3 and TRBJ1-1; no DNA is available, so the TRBD1 call from TCRdb remains unchecked. The CDR3 is 15 amino acids. Germline V CDR1 and CDR2: ENHRY, SYGVKD. The CDR3: CAIHAGDGVNTEAFF.

Considering frequency, this clonotype is medium-sized (0.01 to 0.1%). The chain carries TRBV29-1 and TRBJ2-7; lacking DNA, the TRBD1 call made by TCRdb goes unchecked. This CDR3 spans 14 amino acids. Germline CDR1 SQVTM, CDR2 ANQGSEA. The CDR3: CSVAGSPSSYEQYF.

This chain links TRBV12-5 with TRBJ1-1; the D gene TCRdb calls, TRBD1, cannot be checked with no DNA. The CDR3 length is 15 residues. Germline loops: CDR1 LGHNT, CDR2 FRNRAP. The CDR3 loop reads CASGLPPEGGTEAFF.

This clonotype ranks as medium-sized (0.01 to 0.1%) in terms of frequency. The chain combines TRBV4-3 with TRBJ2-3; TCRdb returns TRBD1, unconfirmable since there is no DNA. Germline assignment: CDR1 LGHNA and CDR2 YSLEER. The CDR3 consists of 16 residues. The CDR3 sequence is CASSQDLLTELDTQYF.

Frequency places this clonotype as medium-sized. The genes are TRBV7-9 and TRBJ1-4. The germline gives CDR1 SEHNR, CDR2 FQNEAQ (reference sequence). The CDR3 consists of 12 residues. The CDR3 region is CASSLGYEKLFF.

This chain links TRBV29-1 with TRBJ2-3; TCRdb calls TRBD2, which cannot be checked without DNA. From germline, CDR1 is SQVTM and CDR2 ANQGSEA. The CDR3 is 17 residues long. The CDR3 sequence: CSVGGLTSGSGTDTQYF.

By frequency, this clonotype registers medium-sized (0.01 to 0.1%). J is TRBJ1-1 and V is TRBV7-2; lacking DNA, the TRBD1 call made by TCRdb goes unchecked. CDR3 size: 13 residues. Looked up from germline, CDR1 is SGHTA and CDR2 is FQGNSA. This CDR3 reads CASSFRTTKQAFF.

This chain joins TRBV7-9 and TRBJ2-7. Germline CDR1 SEHNR, CDR2 FQNEAQ (reference sequence). This CDR3 is built from 12 residues. CDR3 region: CASSAVHNEQYF.